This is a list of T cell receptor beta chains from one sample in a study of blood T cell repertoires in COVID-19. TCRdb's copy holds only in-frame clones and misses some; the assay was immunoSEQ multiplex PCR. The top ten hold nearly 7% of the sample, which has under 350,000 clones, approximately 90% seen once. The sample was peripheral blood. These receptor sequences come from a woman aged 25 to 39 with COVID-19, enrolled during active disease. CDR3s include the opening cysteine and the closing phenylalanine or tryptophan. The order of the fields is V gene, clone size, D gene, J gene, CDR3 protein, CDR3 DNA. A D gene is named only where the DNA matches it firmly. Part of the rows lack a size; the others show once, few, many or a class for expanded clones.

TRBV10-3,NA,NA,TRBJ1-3,CAIRGERDIPNTIYF,TGTGCCATCAGGGGGGAGAGGGACATTCCAAACACCATATATTTT
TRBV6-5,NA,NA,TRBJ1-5,CASSSGSQPQHF,TGTGCCAGCAGTTCAGGATCCCAGCCCCAGCATTTT
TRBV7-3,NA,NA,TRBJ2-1,CASSGGRSGYNEQFF,TGTGCCAGCAGCGGAGGGCGTTCGGGCTACAATGAGCAGTTCTTC
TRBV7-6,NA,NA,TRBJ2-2,CASSPQTFPGELFF,TGTGCCAGCAGCCCCCAAACTTTCCCCGGGGAGCTGTTTTTT
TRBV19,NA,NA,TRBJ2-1,CASSRRTAASYNEQFF,TGTGCCAGTAGTAGGAGGACAGCCGCTTCCTACAATGAGCAGTTCTTC
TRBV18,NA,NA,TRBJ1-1,CASSPRQNTEAFF,TGTGCCAGCTCACCACGACAGAACACTGAAGCTTTCTTT
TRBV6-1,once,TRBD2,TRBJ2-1,CASSAAGGEQFF,TGTGCCAGCAGTGCAGCGGGAGGGGAGCAGTTCTTC
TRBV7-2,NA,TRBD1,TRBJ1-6,CASSSGQAGSTLHF,TGTGCCAGCAGCTCCGGACAGGCCGGCTCTACCCTCCACTTT
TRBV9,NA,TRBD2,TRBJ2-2,CASSVAGGRTGELFF,TGTGCCAGCAGCGTAGCGGGAGGGCGTACCGGGGAGCTGTTTTTT
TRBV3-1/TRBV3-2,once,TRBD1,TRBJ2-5,CASSQDLAGGTETQYF,TGTGCCAGCAGCCAAGATCTCGCAGGGGGTACAGAGACCCAGTACTTC
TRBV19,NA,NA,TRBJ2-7,CASSPIWTGPVGGSEQYF,TGTGCCAGTAGTCCCATCTGGACAGGCCCAGTGGGGGGATCCGAGCAGTACTTC
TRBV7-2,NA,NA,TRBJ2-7,CASSHTYEQYF,TGTGCCAGCAGCCACACCTACGAGCAGTACTTC
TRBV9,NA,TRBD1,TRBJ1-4,CASSRNPGQINEKLFF,TGTGCCAGCAGCCGTAACCCGGGACAGATCAATGAAAAACTGTTTTTT
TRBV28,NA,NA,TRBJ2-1,CASSLSNRDEQFF,TGTGCCAGCAGTTTGTCCAATAGAGATGAGCAGTTCTTC
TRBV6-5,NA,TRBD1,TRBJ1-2,CASSKGQGEGYTF,TGTGCCAGCAGTAAGGGACAGGGGGAGGGCTACACCTTC
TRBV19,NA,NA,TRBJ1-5,CASSGDYDQPQHF,TGTGCCAGTAGTGGGGACTACGATCAGCCCCAGCATTTT
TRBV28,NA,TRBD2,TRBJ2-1,CASSLIAGGSNEQFF,TGTGCCAGCAGTTTAATAGCGGGAGGTTCAAATGAGCAGTTCTTC
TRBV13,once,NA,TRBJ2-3,CASSLGRVSTDTQYF,TGTGCCAGCAGCTTAGGGCGGGTAAGCACAGATACGCAGTATTTT
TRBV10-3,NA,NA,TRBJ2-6,CAISEPGLSGANVLTF,TGTGCCATCAGTGAGCCTGGGCTCTCTGGGGCCAACGTCCTGACTTTC
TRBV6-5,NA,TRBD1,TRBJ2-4,CASSLIRGSKNIQYF,TGTGCCAGCAGTCTGATCAGGGGGAGCAAAAACATTCAGTACTTC
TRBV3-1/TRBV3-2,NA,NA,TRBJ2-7,CASSQERPGLREQYF,TGTGCCAGCAGCCAAGAGAGGCCGGGACTTCGCGAGCAGTACTTC
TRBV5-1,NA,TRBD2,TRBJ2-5,CASSPGTSGRRETQYF,TGCGCCAGCAGCCCCGGGACTAGCGGGAGGAGGGAGACCCAGTACTTC
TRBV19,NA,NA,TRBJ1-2,CASSSGTPGGYTF,TGTGCCAGTAGTTCCGGGACACCGGGTGGCTACACCTTC
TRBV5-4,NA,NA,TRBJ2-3,CASSTTDTQYF,TGTGCCAGCAGCACTACAGATACGCAGTATTTT
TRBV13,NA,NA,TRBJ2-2,CASSLGLTGELFF,TGTGCCAGCAGCTTGGGCCTCACCGGGGAGCTGTTTTTT
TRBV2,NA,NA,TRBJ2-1,CASSLARRDEQFF,TGTGCCAGCTCCCTCGCGCGCAGGGATGAGCAGTTCTTC
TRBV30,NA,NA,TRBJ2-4,CAWSVGGLGLQYF,TGTGCCTGGAGTGTAGGGGGATTGGGGCTTCAGTACTTC
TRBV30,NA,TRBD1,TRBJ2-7,CAWAAGTGPYEQYF,TGTGCCTGGGCGGCCGGGACAGGGCCCTACGAGCAGTACTTC
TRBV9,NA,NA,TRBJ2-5,CASSPMGLQETQYF,TGTGCCAGCAGCCCCATGGGGCTGCAAGAGACCCAGTACTTC
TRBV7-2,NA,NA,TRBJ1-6,CASRTGNSYNSPLHF,TGTGCCAGCAGGACGGGAAACTCCTATAATTCACCCCTCCACTTT
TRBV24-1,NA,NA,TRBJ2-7,CATSGSSYEQYF,TGTGCCACCAGTGGGAGCTCCTACGAGCAGTACTTC
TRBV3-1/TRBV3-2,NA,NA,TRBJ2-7,CASSQELCSSYEQYF,TGTGCCAGCAGCCAAGAGTTGTGTAGCTCCTACGAGCAGTACTTC
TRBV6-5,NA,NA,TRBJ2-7,CASNNRRDFVYEQYF,TGTGCCAGCAACAACCGCCGGGACTTCGTTTACGAGCAGTACTTC